The rows below give T cell receptor beta chains drawn from one sample of a study of blood T cell repertoires in COVID-19. Profiling relied on immunoSEQ multiplex PCR, and the TCRdb table lists in-frame clones only, not all of them. The repertoire holds some 150,000 clones, with about 83% as singletons. Sequencing input: PBMCs or T cells enriched from blood (not recorded which). The receptors originated from a woman in her forties or fifties who had been exposed to COVID-19. CDR3s include the opening cysteine and the closing phenylalanine or tryptophan. The order of the fields is D gene, J gene, V gene, clone size, CDR3 protein, CDR3 DNA. A D gene is named only where the DNA matches it firmly. The size entry is marked missing in some rows and otherwise reads once, few, many or a size class.

d_call: TRBD1
j_call: TRBJ2-7
v_call: TRBV29-1
clone_size: NA
cdr3_aa: CSVTIGTGGYEQYF
cdr3_nt: TGCAGCGTTACAATAGGGACAGGGGGCTACGAGCAGTACTTC

d_call: TRBD1
j_call: TRBJ2-6
v_call: TRBV7-6
clone_size: NA
cdr3_aa: CASSHDRAGANVLTF
cdr3_nt: TGTGCCAGCAGCCACGACAGGGCTGGGGCCAACGTCCTGACTTTC

d_call: TRBD2
j_call: TRBJ2-1
v_call: TRBV4-3
clone_size: once
cdr3_aa: CASSQDRLAGLLVNEQFF
cdr3_nt: TGCGCCAGCAGCCAAGATCGTCTAGCGGGACTCCTAGTCAATGAGCAGTTCTTC

d_call: TRBD2
j_call: TRBJ2-1
v_call: TRBV4-3
clone_size: NA
cdr3_aa: CASSQEGGPTNNEQFF
cdr3_nt: TGCGCCAGCAGCCAAGAGGGAGGGCCCACCAACAATGAGCAGTTCTTC

d_call: TRBD1
j_call: TRBJ1-2
v_call: TRBV11-2
clone_size: NA
cdr3_aa: CASSAGKQGNYGYTF
cdr3_nt: TGTGCCAGCAGCGCAGGCAAACAGGGGAACTATGGCTACACCTTC

d_call: TRBD2
j_call: TRBJ2-3
v_call: TRBV5-1
clone_size: NA
cdr3_aa: CASSRRPTSGGTDTQYF
cdr3_nt: TGCGCCAGCAGCCGCAGACCCACTAGCGGGGGGACAGATACGCAGTATTTT

d_call: TRBD1
j_call: TRBJ1-5
v_call: TRBV6-5
clone_size: NA
cdr3_aa: CASRGTGGNQPQHF
cdr3_nt: TGTGCCAGCCGAGGGACAGGAGGCAATCAGCCCCAGCATTTT

d_call: TRBD1
j_call: TRBJ2-3
v_call: TRBV10-3
clone_size: NA
cdr3_aa: CAISAGQASTDTQYF
cdr3_nt: TGTGCCATCAGTGCTGGACAGGCTAGCACAGATACGCAGTATTTT

d_call: TRBD1
j_call: TRBJ1-1
v_call: TRBV19
clone_size: few
cdr3_aa: CASSIGGQGAFF
cdr3_nt: TGTGCCAGTAGTATTGGGGGACAGGGAGCTTTCTTT

d_call: TRBD1
j_call: TRBJ2-7
v_call: TRBV7-9
clone_size: NA
cdr3_aa: CASSGRGTGGFYEQYF
cdr3_nt: TGTGCCAGCAGTGGGCGAGGGACAGGGGGCTTTTACGAGCAGTACTTC